The clone carrying this TCR beta chain was observed a few times. Its cognate antigen is unknown. The data were obtained in a study of cytomegalovirus exposure and HLA in healthy donors. Across the study: An early data release held tens of millions of unique TCRs from HLA-typed donors. Falling in the Caucasian-associated ancestry cluster were roughly 80% of under 450 genotyped donors. Study-wide findings and caveats: The authors listed 150 to 200 TCR beta chains as cytomegalovirus-associated.

PCR involved 60 Vbeta and 13 Jbeta primers. Produced via immunoSEQ multiplex PCR; TCRdb's table is partial and in-frame only. The sample lists roughly 140,000 clones, 64% occurring once. CDR1 and CDR2 (germline): SGHDT, YYEEEE. J lost 4 bases, V lost 1 base, and 6 bases had no gene match. The CDR3 is made up of 16 amino acids. The rearrangement joins TRBV5-6 to TRBJ2-7, with 12 bases matching TRBD2. The clonotype was recovered from a woman aged 25 to 39 in good health and CMV-seropositive. Sequencing was carried out using PBMCs. For the CDR3, the DNA is TGTGCCAGCAGCTTGACCCGACTAGCGGGAGAGTACGAGCAGTACTTC. Its protein product is CASSLTRLAGEYEQYF.